Below, 23 T cell receptor beta chains from the same sample are listed, as sequenced in a study of OX40 agonist ivuxolimab in advanced cancers. Clones were read by immunoSEQ multiplex PCR, and TCRdb kept only the in-frame ones, dropping some. Of more than 25,000 clones listed, roughly 80% were seen once; the top ten hold approximately 12%. Sequences were derived from CD4+ or CD8+ T cells sorted from blood, sampled in a trial of the OX40 agonist ivuxolimab. Source of these receptors: an adult with an advanced solid tumor such as melanoma, head and neck, liver or kidney cancer.

CDR3 amino acids: CASSQDSENYGYTF. DNA of the CDR3: TGCGCCAGCAGCCAAGATTCCGAAAACTATGGCTACACCTTC. This chain connects TRBV4-1 to TRBJ1-2; the D is unclear. Germline CDR1 reads MGHRA; CDR2 reads YSYEKL. The CDR3 covers 14 residues. V gave up 0 bases and J gave up 2 bases, with 7 bases separating them.

The genes are TRBV15 and TRBJ1-1; no firm D call. From germline, CDR1 is LNHNV and CDR2 YYDKDF (reference sequence). V lost 5 bases, J lost 4 bases, and 8 bases lay in between. The CDR3 sequence is 12 residues long. CDR3 in amino acids: CATSRRSTEAFF. The CDR3 region has the DNA TGTGCCACCAGCCGCCGATCCACTGAAGCTTTCTTT.

The chain couples TRBV10-3 to TRBJ1-1, with TRBD1 identical over 8 bases. The V segment lost 2 bases and the J segment 6 bases; nucleotides outside the gene matches: 5. Germline lookup yields CDR1 ENHRY and CDR2 SYGVKD. There are 14 residues in the CDR3. CDR3 residues: CAISEPTGAAEAFF. CDR3 sequence (DNA): TGTGCCATCAGTGAGCCGACAGGGGCGGCTGAAGCTTTCTTT.

The rearrangement links TRBV27 to TRBJ1-4, with D possibly matching TRBD1 (5 bases). Germline V gives CDR1 MNHEY, CDR2 SMNVEV (reference sequence). The CDR3 length is 12 residues. With 7 bases removed from V and 10 bases from J, the gap between germline ends came to 13 bases. DNA for the CDR3: TGTGCCAGCACCGGAGATAGGGGAAAACTGTTTTTT. It translates to CASTGDRGKLFF.

With respect to this clone: This sample also contains other DNA sequences that code for the same CDR3. V and J are TRBV19 and TRBJ1-3; no firm D call. CDR1 is LNHDA, CDR2 SQIVND, per germline (reference sequence). This CDR3 has 15 residues. The V end lost 1 base, the J end lost 0 bases, and 7 bases lay between the germline ends. The CDR3 nucleotides are TGTGCCAGTAGTATAGCTCCGGACTCTGGAAACACCATATATTTT. This encodes CASSIAPDSGNTIYF. The entire variable domain, with the rest obtained from reference TRBV19 and TRBJ1-3, is as follows: DGGITQSPKYLFRKEGQNVTLSCEQNLNHDAMYWYRQDPGQGLRLIYYSQIVNDFQKGDIAEGYSVSREKKESFPLTVTSAQKNPTAFYLCASSIAPDSGNTIYFGEGSWLTVV.

The chain is built from TRBV18 and TRBJ1-2; D not resolved. Trimming took off 1 base at V and 8 bases at J, with 26 bases between the two ends. CDR1 and CDR2 from the germline V gene are KGHSH and LQKENI. The CDR3 covers 18 residues. The CDR3 region has the DNA TGTGCCAGCTCACCACGGCATGGAATGACGGAGAATAAGGGCGGCTACACCTTC. Its translation: CASSPRHGMTENKGGYTF.

The chain combines TRBV27 with TRBJ2-7, with D hard to call. The germline gives CDR1 MNHEY, CDR2 SMNVEV (reference sequence). The CDR3 is 16 amino acids. V shed 0 bases and J shed 4 bases, with 16 bases lying between them. CDR3 loop: CASSLSSGTLAYEQYF. As DNA, the CDR3 is TGTGCCAGCAGTTTATCCTCTGGCACCCTGGCGTACGAGCAGTACTTC.

V is TRBV2 and J is TRBJ2-3; 9 nucleotides align to TRBD2. The CDR3 runs to 16 residues. CDR1 is SNHLY and CDR2 is FYNNEI in the germline V gene. The V and J ends lost 6 bases and 2 bases, in that order; junction bases with no gene match: 9. CDR3 sequence reads: CASRALAGDYTDTQYF. The CDR3 DNA reads TGTGCCAGCAGGGCATTAGCGGGGGACTACACAGATACGCAGTATTTT.

A note on this clone: Additional DNA sequences in this sample encode the identical CDR3. The chain is built from TRBV7-9 and TRBJ1-1, with a tentative D call TRBD1 (5 bases). From germline, CDR1 is SEHNR and CDR2 FQNEAQ (reference sequence). This CDR3 is built from 14 residues. V lost 0 bases and J lost 5, with 10 bases in between. This CDR3 is CASSLASGWTEAFF. The CDR3 DNA follows: TGTGCCAGCAGCTTAGCATCAGGGTGGACTGAAGCTTTCTTT.

The rearrangement links TRBV27 to TRBJ2-7; TRBD1 agrees at 9 bases. From germline, CDR1 is MNHEY and CDR2 SMNVEV (reference sequence). J lost 4 bases, V lost 6 bases, and 7 bases had no gene match. This CDR3 region has 14 residues. The CDR3 reads CASRRPGQGYEQYF. The CDR3 nucleotides are TGTGCCAGCAGGCGTCCGGGACAGGGATACGAGCAGTACTTC.

The chain joins TRBV7-3 to TRBJ2-3; D not certain. The CDR3 covers 14 residues. The germline V gene has CDR1 SGHTA and CDR2 FQGTGA. V lost 2 bases and J lost 4, with 10 bases in between. The CDR3 loop is CASSLGIGPDTQYF. The CDR3 DNA reads TGTGCCAGCAGCTTAGGGATTGGGCCAGATACGCAGTATTTT.

The chain has TRBV6-1 and TRBJ2-1; 11 positions match TRBD2. The germline CDR1 and CDR2 sequences are MNHNS and SASEGT. V was clipped by 1 base and J by 3 bases; unmatched bases: 2. The CDR3 is made up of 16 amino acids. The CDR3, as DNA: TGTGCCAGCAGTGAAGACGGGACTAGCGGCTACAATGAGCAGTTCTTC. Its protein is CASSEDGTSGYNEQFF.

The V call is TRBV7-9, the J call TRBJ2-7; D is undetermined. CDR1 is SEHNR, CDR2 FQNEAQ, per germline (reference sequence). This CDR3 comprises 12 residues. V was clipped by 0 bases and J by 5 bases, with 5 bases between them. In nucleotides, the CDR3 is TGTGCCAGCAGCTTAGCCCCACACGAGCAGTACTTC. Residues: CASSLAPHEQYF.

This clone appeared a few times. The chain carries TRBV6-5 and TRBJ1-6; 7 positions match TRBD1. CDR3 length: 15 amino acids. Trimming removed 4 bases from V and 7 bases from J; junction bases left unmatched: 7. Germline CDR1 and CDR2: MNHEY and SVGAGI. The CDR3 DNA is TGTGCCAGCAGTTGGACAGGAGGAGGAAATTCACCCCTCCACTTT. It is translated as CASSWTGGGNSPLHF.

V gene TRBV9 combines with J gene TRBJ1-1; 7 nucleotides align to TRBD1. From germline, CDR1 is SGDLS and CDR2 YYNGEE. J lost 3 bases, V lost 4 bases, and 9 bases had no gene match. The CDR3 spans 15 residues. The CDR3 spells CASSPSTGWDTEAFF. CDR3 in DNA: TGTGCCAGCAGCCCCTCGACAGGGTGGGACACTGAAGCTTTCTTT. Supplemented by reference TRBV9 and TRBJ1-1, the full variable domain reads DSGVTQTPKHLITATGQRVTLRCSPRSGDLSVYWYQQSLDQGLQFLIQYYNGEERAKGNILERFSAQQFPDLHSELNLSSLELGDSALYFCASSPSTGWDTEAFFGQGTRLTVV.

The chain joins TRBV19 to TRBJ1-3; D gene uncertain. The CDR3 is made up of 14 amino acids. The V gene lost 7 bases and the J gene lost 4 bases, with 14 bases spanning the gap. Germline V lookup: CDR1 LNHDA, CDR2 SQIVND (reference sequence). The CDR3 here is CASTAFPGGNTIYF. In nucleotides, the CDR3 is TGTGCCAGTACCGCTTTCCCCGGAGGAAACACCATATATTTT.

The CDR3 nucleotides read TGTGCCAGCAGCCCAGAATCTCCCTACGTTGAAGCTTTCTTT. It is translated as CASSPESPYVEAFF. The chain employs TRBV5-6 and TRBJ1-1; D remains unclear. Deletions cut 4 bases from V and 7 bases from J, with 17 bases between. The CDR3 has 14 amino acids. The germline V gene encodes CDR1 SGHDT and CDR2 YYEEEE.

This clone was seen a few times. CDR3 coding DNA: TGTGCCAGCAGCCCTTCGTGGGGACAGGGGAATGAAAAACTGTTTTTT. Translating gives CASSPSWGQGNEKLFF. This chain links TRBV9 with TRBJ1-4; TRBD1 matches at 10 bases. In germline, CDR1 is SGDLS, CDR2 YYNGEE. CDR3 size: 16 residues. The V segment lost 4 bases and the J segment 5 bases; nucleotides outside the gene matches: 8.

The rearrangement uses TRBV6-5 and TRBJ2-7; TRBD1 is a possible D gene (6 bases). The CDR3 is 14 amino acids. V was pared by 5 bases and J by 3 bases, with 14 bases between. The germline CDR1 and CDR2 sequences are MNHEY and SVGAGI. The DNA for the CDR3 is TGTGCCAGCAGTGATTGGGGGCCGGGCTACGAGCAGTACTTC. Amino acid sequence: CASSDWGPGYEQYF.

The CDR3 reads CASSLYGGTSSYEQYF. CDR3 DNA sequence: TGTGCCAGCAGCTTGTATGGGGGCACAAGCTCCTACGAGCAGTACTTC. V and J are TRBV5-5 and TRBJ2-7; the D gene is possibly TRBD1 (6 bases). The CDR3 runs 16 residues. Germline assignment: CDR1 SGHKS and CDR2 YYEKEE (reference sequence). The V end lost 1 base, the J end lost 0 bases, and 14 bases lay between the germline ends.

In DNA, the CDR3 is TGTGCCAGCAGCTTAGGGGGACTAGCGGGGGGCTTCACAGATACGCAGTATTTT. It is translated as CASSLGGLAGGFTDTQYF. The chain carries TRBV7-8 and TRBJ2-3; 15 bases agree with TRBD2. The CDR3 length is 18 residues. J was trimmed by 2 bases and V by 1 base; bases with no gene match: 4. Germline assignment: CDR1 SGHVS and CDR2 FQNEAQ.

This clone was picked up a small number of times. V usage is TRBV2 and J usage is TRBJ1-2, with D hard to call. This CDR3 has 13 residues. The V gene lost 3 bases and the J gene lost 2 bases, with 7 bases spanning the gap. Germline V gene lookup returns CDR1 SNHLY and CDR2 FYNNEI. This CDR3 reads CASSESRNYGYTF. DNA for the CDR3: TGTGCCAGCAGTGAGTCAAGGAACTATGGCTACACCTTC.

The gene calls are TRBV6-5 and TRBJ1-6, with 9 bases fitting TRBD1. This CDR3 spans 14 amino acids. Germline values: CDR1 MNHEY, CDR2 SVGAGI. V trimming: 8 bases; J trimming: 10 bases; junction bases outside the gene matches: 9. The DNA for the CDR3 is TGTGCCAGCGTAGCCGGGACAGGGTTGTCACCCCTCCACTTT. It yields the protein CASVAGTGLSPLHF.